This TCR beta chain emerged from a study of prognosis after radiotherapy for stage I lung cancer. J lost 3 bases, V lost 6 bases, and 12 bases had no gene match. Per germline, CDR1 SEHNR and CDR2 FQNEAQ (reference sequence). The length of the CDR3 is 16 residues. Two-round multiplex PCR on genomic DNA was the method by which TCR beta CDR3 was amplified. During first-round PCR, primers specific to each TRBV and TRBJ gene were used. MiXCR, applied by TCRdb to the multiplex PCR reads, yields one record per CDR3 protein. The data contain about 27,000 distinct CDR3 sequences, 30% of them singletons. This sequence joins TRBV7-9 and TRBJ2-5, with 8 bases lining up with TRBD1. This clonotype originated in a donor aged 50 or older with non-small cell lung cancer. The sequencing here drew on PBMCs, taken before or after stereotactic body radiation therapy (not recorded which). The CDR3 here is CASSRRGPGLEETQYF. The CDR3 DNA is TGTGCCAGCAGTCGCAGGGGGCCTGGTCTAGAAGAGACCCAGTACTTC. Full variable domain (missing parts from reference TRBV7-9 and TRBJ2-5): DTGVSQNPRHKITKRGQNVTFRCDPISEHNRLYWYRQTLGQGPEFLTYFQNEAQLEKSRLLSDRFSAERPKGSFSTLEIQRTEQGDSAMYLCASSRRGPGLEETQYFGPGTRLLVL.